This T cell receptor (beta chain) was sequenced during a study of vaccination and CD4 T cells after COVID-19. Study background: Four females and six males made up the convalescents, with two Hispanic. The cells were exposed to overlapping spike peptides originating from SARS-CoV-2, HCoV-NL63, HCoV-OC43 and HCoV-229E for stimulation. Study-level results: Spike mono-reactivity was the property of 304 of 307 vaccine-specific clones in convalescent patients.

Treatment given: roughly 10-day PBMC culture with coronavirus spike peptide pools or control peptides (ViraFEST assay). The authors replaced half the medium with fresh IL-2 medium on days 3 and 7. The Oncomine TCR Beta short-read assay was what sequenced the DNA obtained from cultured CD4+ T cells. MiXCR was run by TCRdb on the PCR reads, yielding one entry per CDR3 protein. Among about 27,000 distinct CDR3 sequences listed, around 64% were seen once. The CDR3 runs to 14 residues. CDR1 and CDR2 (germline): MNHEY, SMNVEV (reference sequence). Unmatched junction bases numbered 10, after V lost 5 bases and J lost 6 bases. This clonotype occurred a few times. Its target is unknown.

V usage is TRBV27 and J usage is TRBJ2-7; TRBD1 matches at 7 bases. The TCR sequence derives from a human donor who received a COVID-19 vaccine. The material was CD4+ T cells from blood, cultured in vitro, obtained after SARS-CoV-2 vaccination. CDR3 protein: CASSHSDRSGEQYF. In nucleotides, the CDR3 is TGTGCCAGCAGTCATTCGGACAGGTCAGGCGAGCAGTACTTC.